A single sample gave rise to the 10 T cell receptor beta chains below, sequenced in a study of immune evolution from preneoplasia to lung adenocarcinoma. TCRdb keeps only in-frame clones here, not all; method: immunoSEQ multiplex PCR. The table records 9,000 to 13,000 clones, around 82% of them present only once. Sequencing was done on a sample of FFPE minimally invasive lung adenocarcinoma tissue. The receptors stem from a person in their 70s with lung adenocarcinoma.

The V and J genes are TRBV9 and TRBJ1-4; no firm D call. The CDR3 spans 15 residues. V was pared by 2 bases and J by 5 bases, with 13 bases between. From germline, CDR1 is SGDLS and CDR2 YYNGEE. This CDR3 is CASSVLGRANEKLFF. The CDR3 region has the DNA TGTGCCAGCAGCGTTTTAGGGAGAGCGAATGAAAAACTGTTTTTT.

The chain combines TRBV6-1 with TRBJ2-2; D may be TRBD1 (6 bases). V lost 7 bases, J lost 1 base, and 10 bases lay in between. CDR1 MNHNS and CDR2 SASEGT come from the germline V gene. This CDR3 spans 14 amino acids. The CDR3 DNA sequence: TGTGCCAGCATCCGACAGGAGAACACCGGGGAGCTGTTTTTT. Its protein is CASIRQENTGELFF.

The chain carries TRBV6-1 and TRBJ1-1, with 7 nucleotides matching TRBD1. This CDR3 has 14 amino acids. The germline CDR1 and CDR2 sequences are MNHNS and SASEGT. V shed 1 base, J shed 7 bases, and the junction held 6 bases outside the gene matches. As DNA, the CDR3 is TGTGCCAGCAGTGAAGTACAGGGGCTGCTTGAAGCTTTCTTT. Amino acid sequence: CASSEVQGLLEAFF.

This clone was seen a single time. The CDR3 DNA sequence: TGTGCCAGCAGCCCGGCGGGGAAAGGGGGCAATGAGCAGTTCTTC. Its translation: CASSPAGKGGNEQFF. This chain connects TRBV9 to TRBJ2-1; D assignment may be TRBD1 or TRBD2 (6 bases each). The CDR3 is made up of 15 amino acids. From germline, CDR1 is SGDLS and CDR2 YYNGEE. Trimming shortened V by 4 bases and J by 6 bases, and 17 bases separated the two germline ends.

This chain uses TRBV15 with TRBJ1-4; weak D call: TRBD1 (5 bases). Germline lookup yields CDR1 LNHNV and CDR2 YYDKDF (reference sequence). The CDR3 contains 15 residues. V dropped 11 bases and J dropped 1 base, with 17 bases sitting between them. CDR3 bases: TGTGCCTCGACAGATAGAAGGGAAACTAATGAAAAACTGTTTTTT. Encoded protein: CASTDRRETNEKLFF.

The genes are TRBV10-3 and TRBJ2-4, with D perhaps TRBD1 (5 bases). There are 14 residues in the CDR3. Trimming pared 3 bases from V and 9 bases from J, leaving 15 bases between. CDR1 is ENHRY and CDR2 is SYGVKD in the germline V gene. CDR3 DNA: TGTGCCATCAGTGATCCCCTGGCAGGGTCCATTCAGTACTTC. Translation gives CAISDPLAGSIQYF.

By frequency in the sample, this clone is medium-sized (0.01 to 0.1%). In nucleotides, the CDR3 is TGTGCCAGCAGCTTAGACCCTTCGGGGGGCTACACCTTC. This encodes CASSLDPSGGYTF. V usage is TRBV11-2 and J usage is TRBJ1-2; D is unclear. This CDR3 contains 13 residues. In germline, CDR1 is SGHAT, CDR2 FQNNGV. V was trimmed by 0 bases and J by 8 bases, leaving 10 bases between them.

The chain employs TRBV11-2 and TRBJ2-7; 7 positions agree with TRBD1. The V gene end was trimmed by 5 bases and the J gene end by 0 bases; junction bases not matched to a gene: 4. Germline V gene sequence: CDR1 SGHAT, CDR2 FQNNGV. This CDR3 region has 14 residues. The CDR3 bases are TGTGCCAGCAGCCGGGGACAGTTCTCCTACGAGCAGTACTTC. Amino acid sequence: CASSRGQFSYEQYF.

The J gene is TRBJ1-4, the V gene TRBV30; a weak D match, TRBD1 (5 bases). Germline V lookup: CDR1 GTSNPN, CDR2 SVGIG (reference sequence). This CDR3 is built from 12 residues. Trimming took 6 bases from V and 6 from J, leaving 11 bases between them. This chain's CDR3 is CACPTGHEKLFF. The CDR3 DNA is TGTGCCTGTCCGACGGGGCATGAAAAACTGTTTTTT.

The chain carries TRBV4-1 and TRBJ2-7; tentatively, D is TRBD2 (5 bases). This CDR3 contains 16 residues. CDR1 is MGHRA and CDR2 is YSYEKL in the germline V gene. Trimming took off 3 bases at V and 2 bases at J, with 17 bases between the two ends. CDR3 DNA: TGCGCCAGCAGCCAGGGAGCCTGGTCCCCTACCTACGAGCAGTACTTC. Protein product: CASSQGAWSPTYEQYF.